This T cell receptor (beta chain) was sequenced during a study of blood T cell repertoires in COVID-19 (dated by TCRdb to 2019 to 2021). Describing the broader study: Samples from collaborators originated in the United States, Italy and Spain and spanned both the acute and convalescent phases of COVID-19. The repertoires were released in a freely available public database intended as a resource for research on the immune response to SARS-CoV-2. Nearly every sample came with metadata listing a de-identified subject ID, COVID-19 status, age in years and sex. The prospective study material was composed of cDNA or gDNA derived from T cells, B-cell-depleted T cells, or PBMCs. The dataset comprised deeply sampled blood TCRbeta repertoires from subjects exposed to, actively infected with, or recovered from COVID-19. HLA class I and class II types, where available, came from metadata supplied by the sample provider rather than from assay-based typing. The samples were drawn from the first 160 participants of the ongoing ImmuneRACE study and from roughly 1,300 subjects provided by 6 global collaborators. Results the study describes overall, beyond this receptor: The quantity of clinical and demographic metadata differed by source and by participant and was supplied without curation.

Details on this clone: No antigen is known for it. There are no base qualities to consult, and no much larger clone falls within one base.

TCRbeta CDR3 regions were amplified from genomic DNA by means of the immunoSEQ Assay, a bias-controlled multiplex PCR. As for the authors' bioinformatics: The number of nucleated cells in each sample was estimated from the amplification of reference gene primers within the assay. To quantify the absolute abundance of each unique TCRbeta CDR3 rearrangement, sequence reads were collapsed and filtered. For each sample, productive Simpson clonality was calculated as the square root of Simpson's diversity index over productive rearrangements. The table comes from immuneACCESS by way of TCRdb, which keeps in-frame sequences with V and J called. Part of the clones is missing from these tables; in studies checked, under half for an unresolved V gene and the rest for unknown reasons. V, J and clone size are those of that table, while D and trimming were read from the DNA. The sample table shows fewer than 250,000 clones, and roughly nine tenths are seen once. 0.75% to 0.95% of the sample lies in the top ten.

For CDR1 and CDR2, the germline V gene (reference sequence) lists MNHEY and SMNVEV. The V end loses 5 bases and the J end loses 7 bases, and a stretch of 14 bases separates them. From cysteine to phenylalanine, the CDR3 is 14 amino acids long. Only the CDR3 portion is preserved as DNA: 42 bases, with reading frame beginning at the first base. The collaborating institutions used their own protocols to collect whole blood in K2EDTA tubes. For TCRbeta analysis, collaborator samples were shipped as frozen whole blood, as isolated PBMCs, or as DNA extracted from either sample type. The sequence links TRBV27 to TRBJ1-4; perhaps TRBD1 is the D gene, with 5 bases matching. The sample consisted of peripheral blood. The receptor was isolated from a woman aged 70-85 years with acute or convalescent COVID-19. The sequenced DNA is TGTGCCAGCAGTGAGCGGGGCGTCTCTGAAAAACTGTTTTTT. This sequence encodes CASSERGVSEKLFF.